This TCR gamma chain was observed in a study of γδ T cells in repeated Plasmodium falciparum infection. J lost 4 bases, V lost 3 bases, and 0 bases had no gene match. The length of the CDR3 is 15 residues. CDR1 and CDR2 (germline): EGSTGY, YDSYTSSV. This clone has a count of ten or more. Each sorted gammadelta sample had TRG and TRD chains sequenced. TCRdb repeated clone calling on the multiplex PCR reads with CATT. This table holds about 30,000 gamma-chain clones, roughly 1.4% found once. Vgamma9/Vdelta2+ and Vdelta2-negative gammadelta T cells were flow-sorted from PBMC for bulk sequencing. The chain combines TRGV4 with TRGJP. The sample consisted of gamma-delta T cells from blood. The sequence derives from a pool of human donors (malaria-infected and uninfected, not separated). The chain's CDR3 is CATWDQELGKKIKVF. In DNA, the CDR3 is TGTGCCACCTGGGATCAAGAGTTGGGCAAAAAAATCAAGGTATTT.